The rows below give T cell receptor beta chains drawn from one sample of a study of long-term antiretroviral therapy in people with HIV. The table came from immunoSEQ multiplex PCR; TCRdb's copy has only in-frame clones and leaves some out. Of around 17,000 clones in the sample, over 60% are singletons; the top ten hold approximately 15%. Sequencing used unsorted PBMCs, obtained roughly 2.5 years before starting antiretroviral therapy. The receptor source for this set is a woman aged 50 to 65 with HIV. The CDR3 runs from the conserved cysteine through the conserved F or W. Expanded clones get a size class; other rows say once, few or many, or leave the size out.

J | size | V | CDR3
TRBJ1-5 | - | TRBV28 | CASRIPGVVNQPQHF
TRBJ2-2 | - | TRBV7-2 | CASSLEPPRKLFF
TRBJ2-3 | - | TRBV10-3 | CAISDLGPTDTQYF
TRBJ2-2 | - | TRBV7-3 | CASSQGVTGELFF
TRBJ2-7 | - | TRBV30 | CAWRLTGGHEQYF
TRBJ1-2 | - | TRBV18 | CASSPKGVGYGYTF
TRBJ1-2 | - | TRBV5-8 | CASRRATGANGYTF
TRBJ2-6 | - | TRBV5-4 | CASRPGGYSGANVLTF
TRBJ2-3 | - | TRBV5-6 | CASSLSGPADTQYF
TRBJ2-3 | - | TRBV6-5 | CASSYVGGRDTQYF
TRBJ2-5 | - | TRBV2 | CASSGGDRARETQYF
TRBJ1-2 | - | TRBV27 | CASTSRGGQGIYGYTF
TRBJ1-1 | few | TRBV6-6 | CASSRGQQNTEAFF
TRBJ1-5 | - | TRBV2 | CASTDRENNQPQHF
TRBJ2-3 | - | TRBV2 | CASSELQGFTDTQYF
TRBJ1-2 | - | TRBV20-1 | CSALGYNGYTF
TRBJ2-7 | - | TRBV28 | CASSSEARGATYEQYF
TRBJ1-6 | - | TRBV30 | CAWSVVDRSPLHF
TRBJ2-5 | medium-sized | TRBV9 | CASSAWDGQETQYF
TRBJ2-7 | once | TRBV5-1 | CASSPTGTYEQYF
TRBJ1-4 | once | TRBV7-8 | CASSMDRGLMGKKLFF
TRBJ2-1 | - | TRBV19 | CASSIRGSLNEQFF
TRBJ2-2 | - | TRBV4-1 | CASSHSYSPNTGELFF
TRBJ2-3 | - | TRBV5-1 | CASSLGGTGGVDTQYF
TRBJ2-2 | - | TRBV5-8 | CASSFSLGVTGELFF
TRBJ2-1 | - | TRBV27 | CASSLARGADYNEQFF
TRBJ2-7 | - | TRBV7-9 | CASTDLTRSLDF
TRBJ1-3 | - | TRBV6-4 | CASRTDSRLENTIYF
TRBJ2-3 | - | TRBV30 | CAVRGVTDTQYF
TRBJ2-2 | - | TRBV7-6 | CASSLERANTGELFF
TRBJ2-1 | once | TRBV2 | CASTTGGSYNEQFF
TRBJ2-1 | - | TRBV11-3 | CASSYGTSGGDQFF
TRBJ2-7 | - | TRBV6-5 | CASSSIGRYEQYF
TRBJ1-2 | - | TRBV19 | CASSIWGPDGYTF
TRBJ2-1 | - | TRBV5-1 | CASSLEVSFEGSYNEQFF
TRBJ2-5 | - | TRBV19 | CASSIVGHLGETQYF
TRBJ1-5 | - | TRBV5-1 | CASSLGDREGQPQHF
TRBJ2-1 | once | TRBV4-2 | CASSPGQRRNEQFF
TRBJ1-5 | - | TRBV7-2 | CASSFTGGNQPQHF
TRBJ2-2 | - | TRBV18 | CASSPPRDRGAGELFF
TRBJ2-5 | - | TRBV25-1 | CASSANDRLQETQYF
TRBJ2-3 | - | TRBV6-5 | CASRPLEGGTQYF
TRBJ2-7 | few | TRBV19 | CASKEGYEQYF
TRBJ1-6 | - | TRBV5-1 | CASSLAPGQGSDNSPLHF
TRBJ1-4 | - | TRBV5-1 | CASSLEGDRANEKLFF
TRBJ1-1 | once | TRBV5-1 | CASWSGVNTEAFF
TRBJ2-5 | - | TRBV5-6 | CASSWAPGAQYF
TRBJ1-2 | - | TRBV9 | CASSVTPGQGYTF
TRBJ2-5 | - | TRBV13 | CASSLGQQETQYF
TRBJ1-4 | - | TRBV12-5 | CASGLGTENEKLFF